This TCR beta chain was observed in a study of human T cells and chemical hapten exposure. Study-wide findings and caveats: As the donors had alopecia, their immune response may differ from healthy people's.

TCRdb called the RACE reads again in MiXCR, with one record for every CDR3 protein. Of more than 95,000 distinct CDR3 sequences listed, approximately 36% were seen once; the top ten hold roughly 3%. Stated time point: patch test 3, about 24 weeks after DPC sensitization. As for treatment: therapeutic diphenylcyclopropenone sensitization with weekly scalp DPC. This clonotype appeared many times. The antigen is unknown. CDR1 and CDR2 (germline): MNHEY, SVGEGT. With 8 bases clipped from V and 7 bases from J, the junction kept 8 bases outside the gene matches. The CDR3 is 14 amino acids. The source of this sequence is a man aged 35 to 55 with alopecia areata. Some clones in this sample may be carry-over from other donors' samples. V and J are TRBV6-2 or TRBV6-3 and TRBJ2-1, with 10 bases that match TRBD2. The sequencing here drew on whole blood, taken in connection with sensitization to the hapten diphenylcyclopropenone (DPC). The CDR3 DNA sequence: TGTGCCAGCCGACCTAGCGGGAGAGATAATGAGCAGTTCTTC. Amino acids: CASRPSGRDNEQFF.